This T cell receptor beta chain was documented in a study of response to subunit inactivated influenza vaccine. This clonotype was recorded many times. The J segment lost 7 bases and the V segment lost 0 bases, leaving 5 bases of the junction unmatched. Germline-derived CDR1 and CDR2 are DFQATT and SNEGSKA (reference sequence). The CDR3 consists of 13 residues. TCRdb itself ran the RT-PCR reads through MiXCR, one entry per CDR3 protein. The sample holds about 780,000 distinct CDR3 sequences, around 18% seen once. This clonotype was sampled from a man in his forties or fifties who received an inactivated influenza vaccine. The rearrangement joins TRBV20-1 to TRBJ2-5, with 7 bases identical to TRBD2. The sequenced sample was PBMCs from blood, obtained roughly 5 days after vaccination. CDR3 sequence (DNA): TGCAGTGCTAGAGATGAGCGGGGCCGGACCCAGTACTTC. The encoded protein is CSARDERGRTQYF.